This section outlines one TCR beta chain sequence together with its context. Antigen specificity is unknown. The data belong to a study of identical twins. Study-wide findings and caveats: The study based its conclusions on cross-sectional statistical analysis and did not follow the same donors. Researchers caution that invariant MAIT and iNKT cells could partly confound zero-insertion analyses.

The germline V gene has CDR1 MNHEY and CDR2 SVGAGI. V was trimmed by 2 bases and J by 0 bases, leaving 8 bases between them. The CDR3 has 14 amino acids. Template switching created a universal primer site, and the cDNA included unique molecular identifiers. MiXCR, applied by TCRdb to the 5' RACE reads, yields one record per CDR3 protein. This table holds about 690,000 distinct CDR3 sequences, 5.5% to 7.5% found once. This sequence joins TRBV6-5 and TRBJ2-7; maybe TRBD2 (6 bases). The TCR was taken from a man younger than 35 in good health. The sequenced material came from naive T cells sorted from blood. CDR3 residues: CASSYGDSSYEQYF. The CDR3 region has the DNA TGTGCCAGCAGTTACGGGGACTCCTCCTACGAGCAGTACTTC.